The rows below give T cell receptor beta chains drawn from one sample of a study of cytomegalovirus exposure and HLA in healthy donors. TCRdb's copy holds only in-frame clones and misses some; the assay was immunoSEQ multiplex PCR. The sample comprises tens of thousands of clones, over 75% of which are singletons, and 4% to 5.5% rests with the top ten. Sequenced input: PBMCs. Every receptor here comes from a woman aged 25 to 45 in good health and CMV-seronegative. Each CDR3 is given with its conserved first and last residue. The order of the fields is clone size, V gene, J gene, D gene, CDR3 DNA, CDR3 protein. A D gene is named only where the DNA matches it firmly. Size tells how often a clone was seen (once, few, many) or the class of an expanded clone, and some rows leave it out.

>NA|TRBV5-4|TRBJ1-1|TRBD1
TGTGCCAGCAGCTTGGGCGACAGGGTCGGCACTGAAGCTTTCTTT
CASSLGDRVGTEAFF
>NA|TRBV11-3|TRBJ2-5|NA
TGTGCCAGCAGCAGCAGGGACAAAGAGACCCAGTACTTC
CASSSRDKETQYF
>NA|TRBV2|TRBJ1-6|NA
TGTGCCAGCAGTGAAAGGACACACAATTCACCCCTCCACTTT
CASSERTHNSPLHF
>NA|TRBV5-6|TRBJ1-2|TRBD1
TGTGCCAGCAGCTACGGAACAGGGGGGTCTGGCTACACCTTC
CASSYGTGGSGYTF
>NA|TRBV19|TRBJ2-1|TRBD1
TGTGCCAGTAGTATCGGACAGGCGCCATACAATGAGCAGTTCTTC
CASSIGQAPYNEQFF
>NA|TRBV19|TRBJ1-5|NA
TGTGCCAGTAGCCAGACAGGACTCAATCAGCCCCAGCATTTT
CASSQTGLNQPQHF
>NA|TRBV30|TRBJ2-5|TRBD2
TGTGCCTGTTCGGGGGGGGCCCTAGAGACCCAGTACTTC
CACSGGALETQYF
>NA|TRBV2|TRBJ2-2|NA
TGTGCCAGCAGTGCCGACAGAGCTAACACCGGGGAGCTGTTTTTT
CASSADRANTGELFF
>NA|TRBV7-9|TRBJ1-6|TRBD1
TGTGCCAGCAGCTCCGGGACAGGGAATTCACCCCTCCACTTT
CASSSGTGNSPLHF
>NA|TRBV4-1|TRBJ1-4|NA
TGCGCCAGCAGCCAGCCCGGACGGTCGGGATACGAAAAACTGTTTTTT
CASSQPGRSGYEKLFF
>NA|TRBV29-1|TRBJ2-6|TRBD1
TGCAGCGTAGGACAGGGGTCCGGGGCCAACGTCCTGACTTTC
CSVGQGSGANVLTF
>NA|TRBV7-8|TRBJ2-5|NA
TGTGCCAGCAGCTTAGTTGACTCTAGGGGGGAGACCCAGTACTTC
CASSLVDSRGETQYF
>NA|TRBV30|TRBJ1-6|NA
TGTGCCTTGGGCCCCGGACGGGGAAATTCACCCCTCCACTTT
CALGPGRGNSPLHF
>NA|TRBV30|TRBJ1-2|TRBD1
TGTGCCTGGAGTGTCGGACAGGGACACCTCTATGGCTACACCTTC
CAWSVGQGHLYGYTF
>NA|TRBV10-2|TRBJ2-2|NA
TGCGCCAGCAGTGAGCCGTATCGCGGGGCCGGGGAGCTGTTTTTT
CASSEPYRGAGELFF
>NA|TRBV6-5|TRBJ1-1|NA
TGTGCCAGCAGTAACTCCCCCGGACTGGGGAGCACTGAAGCTTTCTTT
CASSNSPGLGSTEAFF
>NA|TRBV30|TRBJ1-5|NA
TGTGCCTGGAGTGATCAGGGCAATCAGCCCCAGCATTTT
CAWSDQGNQPQHF
>NA|TRBV25-1|TRBJ2-1|TRBD2
TGTGCCAGCAGTTCCGGGACTAGTGGGGCAAGTGAGCAGTTCTTC
CASSSGTSGASEQFF
>few|TRBV11-2|TRBJ2-2|TRBD1
TGTGCCAGCAGCCAGACCACATCGGGACAGGGAATAGACACCGGGGAGCTGTTTTTT
CASSQTTSGQGIDTGELFF
>once|TRBV6-5|TRBJ1-2|NA
TGTGCCAGCAAAGCGGCAAACTATGGCTACACCTTC
CASKAANYGYTF
>NA|TRBV30|TRBJ2-7|NA
TGTGCCTGGAGGGGGGCAGGGACGAACGAGCAGTACTTC
CAWRGAGTNEQYF
>NA|TRBV6-1|TRBJ1-2|NA
TGTGCCAGCAGCTATTACACCCTGCGGGGGGATGGCTACACCTTC
CASSYYTLRGDGYTF
>NA|TRBV6-5|TRBJ1-5|NA
TGTGCCAGCAGTATTGCACCCCCGACAGGTCAGCCCCAGCATTTT
CASSIAPPTGQPQHF
>few|TRBV6-5|TRBJ2-7|TRBD1
TGTGCCAGCAGTTACTCTGGACAGGGAAACTACGAGCAGTACTTC
CASSYSGQGNYEQYF
>NA|TRBV27|TRBJ1-5|TRBD1
TGTGCCAGCAGTCCCGGACAGGGGTACGGGCCCCAGCATTTT
CASSPGQGYGPQHF
>NA|TRBV10-3|TRBJ2-7|TRBD1
TGTGCCATCAGTGAGATCGACGGGACAGGGGATGCCGAGCAGTACTTC
CAISEIDGTGDAEQYF
>NA|TRBV30|TRBJ1-4|NA
TGTGCCTGGAGTGTATCTTCTACGGGGAAACTGTTTTTT
CAWSVSSTGKLFF
>NA|TRBV9|TRBJ1-1|NA
TGTGCCAGCAGCGTAGACTCCAGGGCTAACACTGAAGCTTTCTTT
CASSVDSRANTEAFF
>NA|TRBV6-5|TRBJ2-7|NA
TGTGCCAGCAGTTACGCCACAGGGTCGGGCGAGCAGTACTTC
CASSYATGSGEQYF
>NA|TRBV10-3|TRBJ2-7|NA
TGTGCCATCGGCCGTGACAACGAGCAGTACTTC
CAIGRDNEQYF
>NA|TRBV29-1|TRBJ1-1|NA
TGCAGCGTCCCCAGGGCGGTGGGAGCTTTCTTT
CSVPRAVGAFF
>few|TRBV5-5|TRBJ1-1|TRBD1
TGTGCCAGCAGCTCAAGACAGGGGGAAGGCAACACTGAAGCTTTCTTT
CASSSRQGEGNTEAFF
>once|TRBV7-2|TRBJ2-1|TRBD2
TGTGCCAGCAGCTTTTCCGTAGCTAGCGGGAGGGGTGCCTACAATGAGCAGTTCTTC
CASSFSVASGRGAYNEQFF
>NA|TRBV29-1|TRBJ1-4|TRBD1
TGCAGCGTGGGGAAACAGGGGGCTCGAGGAGAAAAACTGTTTTTT
CSVGKQGARGEKLFF
>NA|TRBV29-1|TRBJ1-2|NA
TGCAGCGTTGAACGGCTGAGGGGCTACACCTTC
CSVERLRGYTF
>NA|TRBV10-1|TRBJ2-2|NA
TGCGCCAGCAGTACAGGATACACCGGGGAGCTGTTTTTT
CASSTGYTGELFF